Listed below are T cell receptor beta chains from one sample, sequenced in a study of metastatic and nonmetastatic thyroid tumors. With MiXCR, TCRdb called clones anew from the PCR reads. Of 15,000 to 25,000 clones detected, about a quarter appear once; the ten largest clones hold 3.3%. Sample: blood. The receptors shown here come from a male donor with papillary thyroid cancer or a benign thyroid nodule (not recorded which). Some clones in this sample may be carry-over from other donors' samples. Each CDR3 is given with its conserved first and last residue. Fields, in order: J gene, V gene, D gene, clone size, CDR3 DNA, CDR3 protein. A D gene is named only where the DNA matches it firmly. Some rows mark clone size as missing; the rest say once, few, many or name a class of expanded clone.

>TRBJ2-1|TRBV18|TRBD1|many
TGTGCCAGCTCACCTGACAGGGGGGCCCACAATGAGCAGTTCTTC
CASSPDRGAHNEQFF
>TRBJ1-1|TRBV12-3/TRBV12-4|TRBD1|NA
TGTGCCAGCACGCGACCGGGACAGGGGATCACTGAAGCTTTCTTT
CASTRPGQGITEAFF
>TRBJ1-1|TRBV4-3|NA|NA
TGCGCCAGCAGCCAAACGGCGCTGGTCACTGAAGCTTTCTTT
CASSQTALVTEAFF
>TRBJ2-2|TRBV20-1|TRBD2|once
TGCAGTGCTAGGGACCTAGCGGCAACCACCGGGGAGCTGTTTTTT
CSARDLAATTGELFF
>TRBJ1-2|TRBV6-1|NA|few
TGTGCCAGCAGGGCCGGGACATACTATGGCTACACCTTC
CASRAGTYYGYTF
>TRBJ2-7|TRBV12-3/TRBV12-4|TRBD1|few
TGTGCCAGCAGTCGGACAGGGGGCATGTCATACGAGCAGTACTTC
CASSRTGGMSYEQYF
>TRBJ2-3|TRBV6-2/TRBV6-3|TRBD2|NA
TGTGCCAGCACACTAGCGGGAGTTATAACAGATACGCAGTATTTT
CASTLAGVITDTQYF
>TRBJ2-5|TRBV19|TRBD1|NA
TGTGCCAGTAGTATCGGGACAGGGTCAGAGACCCAGTACTTC
CASSIGTGSETQYF
>TRBJ2-1|TRBV25-1|NA|medium-sized
TGTGCCAGCAGTGAAGGTGGAGTGGGGTTTAATGAGCAGTTCTTC
CASSEGGVGFNEQFF
>TRBJ1-2|TRBV19|NA|NA
TGTGCCAGTAGTCTTGCAGGGGAGTGGGGTGGCTACACCTTC
CASSLAGEWGGYTF
>TRBJ2-7|TRBV11-1|TRBD1|NA
TGTGCCAGCAGCTGGGACAGGTGGGGGTACGAGCAGTACTTC
CASSWDRWGYEQYF
>TRBJ2-3|TRBV9|NA|few
TGTGCCAGCAGCGATCCGACAGATACGCAGTATTTT
CASSDPTDTQYF
>TRBJ1-2|TRBV28|TRBD1|NA
TGTGCCAGCAGAGGACAGGGGGCTGACTATGGCTACACCTTC
CASRGQGADYGYTF
>TRBJ2-3|TRBV11-2|NA|medium-sized
TGTGCCAGCAGCGCGTTTAGCGACTCCACAGATACGCAGTATTTT
CASSAFSDSTDTQYF
>TRBJ2-2|TRBV7-2|NA|NA
TGTGCCAGCAGCTTGGCGGTACAGGGGAGTCTAGCGGTTCGCGAGGAGCTGTTTTTT
CASSLAVQGSLAVREELFF
>TRBJ1-5|TRBV29-1|NA|few
TGCATCGTTGAATTACAGGGTGGGGATCAGCCCCAGCATTTT
CIVELQGGDQPQHF
>TRBJ2-2|TRBV11-2|NA|NA
TGTGCCAGCAGCTTTCGAGCGGGCGACACCGGGGAGCTGTTTTTT
CASSFRAGDTGELFF
>TRBJ2-7|TRBV9|NA|NA
TGTGCCAGCAGCGTAGACAGGGATGGCGAGCAGTACTTC
CASSVDRDGEQYF
>TRBJ1-1|TRBV6-1|NA|many
TGTGCCAGTCCGATGACGAGAACTGAAGCTTTCTTT
CASPMTRTEAFF
>TRBJ1-2|TRBV5-4|NA|once
TGTGCCAGCAGCTTGGTGGCTAGACAGTCCAGGAATCGCTACACCTTC
CASSLVARQSRNRYTF
>TRBJ2-5|TRBV9|TRBD1|many
TGTGCCAGCAGCGTAGGGACAGGGAACCAAGAGACCCAGTACTTC
CASSVGTGNQETQYF
>TRBJ2-3|TRBV5-4|NA|many
TGTGCCAGCAGCTTGGCGAGTGAGCCCTACCACCCCGGGGATACGCAGTATTTT
CASSLASEPYHPGDTQYF
>TRBJ2-7|TRBV27|TRBD1|NA
TGTGCCAGCAAAAGACAGGGATGGTACGAGCAGTACTTC
CASKRQGWYEQYF
>TRBJ2-7|TRBV28|TRBD2|NA
TGTGCCAGCAGTGTCAGCGGGAGGTCCCTCTACGAGCAGTACTTC
CASSVSGRSLYEQYF
>TRBJ1-3|TRBV4-1|NA|medium-sized
TGCGCCAGCAGCCAACACGGAGCCTCTGGAAACACCATATATTTT
CASSQHGASGNTIYF
>TRBJ2-6|TRBV28|NA|medium-sized
TGTGCCAGCAGTCCCCTATATTTCTCTGGGGCCAACGTCCTGACTTTC
CASSPLYFSGANVLTF
>TRBJ2-5|TRBV3-1|NA|many
TGTGCCAGCAGCCAAGAACCGTTTTTGGAGGAGACCCAGTACTTC
CASSQEPFLEETQYF
>TRBJ2-1|TRBV20-1|TRBD2|few
TGCAGTGCTAGCTCTAGCGGGAGTCTCCATGAGCAGTTCTTC
CSASSSGSLHEQFF
>TRBJ2-7|TRBV6-6|NA|few
TGTGCCAGCAGTTACTCGATGAAGGCCACCCTCGGTGAGCAGTACTTC
CASSYSMKATLGEQYF
>TRBJ2-7|TRBV7-2|TRBD1|NA
TGTGCCAGCAGTCCCGGGCCGGGACAGGGTTACGAGCAGTACTTC
CASSPGPGQGYEQYF
>TRBJ2-2|TRBV12-3/TRBV12-4|NA|medium-sized
TGTGCCAGCAGTTCCGGCACCGGGGAGCTGTTTTTT
CASSSGTGELFF
>TRBJ1-1|TRBV7-9|NA|NA
TGTGCCAGCAGCTTAGGGCTGCGAAACACTGAAGCTTTCTTT
CASSLGLRNTEAFF
>TRBJ2-2|TRBV7-8|TRBD1|once
TGTGCCAGCGGCGCAGGGGGTCCCGGGGAGCTGTTTTTT
CASGAGGPGELFF
>TRBJ2-2|TRBV27|TRBD1|NA
TGTGCCAGCAGTTTTGGGACAGGGTTGGACACCGGGGAGCTGTTTTTT
CASSFGTGLDTGELFF
>TRBJ1-2|TRBV28|NA|few
TGTGCCAGCAGTTTACTGAACTATGGCTACACCTTC
CASSLLNYGYTF
>TRBJ1-3|TRBV6-5|NA|few
TGTGCCAGCAGTTTACATGGACAACGTAGCTCTGGAAACACCATATATTTT
CASSLHGQRSSGNTIYF
>TRBJ2-3|TRBV7-2|NA|NA
TGTGCCAGCAGCTTAACGGGAGATATGCAGTATTTT
CASSLTGDMQYF
>TRBJ2-7|TRBV14|TRBD2|NA
TGTGCCAGCAGCCAAGCCGGGAGGAACTCCTACGAGCAGTACTTC
CASSQAGRNSYEQYF
>TRBJ2-1|TRBV6-4|NA|medium-sized
TGTGCCAGCAGTCCCTCGGGGGAAGGTCTCCCTGAGCAGTTCTTC
CASSPSGEGLPEQFF
>TRBJ2-7|TRBV27|NA|few
TGTGCCAGCAGTTTCGCGGGGAGCTCCTACGAGCAGTACTTC
CASSFAGSSYEQYF
>TRBJ1-1|TRBV19|TRBD1|medium-sized
TGTGCCAGTACTCGGGACAGGGGGCACACTGAAGCTTTCTTT
CASTRDRGHTEAFF
>TRBJ1-2|TRBV28|NA|few
TGTGCCAGCAGAGACAGCGCCTATGGCTACACCTTC
CASRDSAYGYTF
>TRBJ2-5|TRBV6-5|NA|few
TGTGCCAGCAGTTACGGGGGAGGGACAACCTGGGAGACCCAGTACTTC
CASSYGGGTTWETQYF
>TRBJ2-7|TRBV7-2|NA|few
TGTGCCAGCAGGGAAGGGACCTACGAGCAGTACTTC
CASREGTYEQYF
>TRBJ2-7|TRBV10-1|TRBD2|medium-sized
TGCGCCAGCAGTGAGTATGAGACTAGCGGGAGATACGAGCAGTACTTC
CASSEYETSGRYEQYF
>TRBJ1-1|TRBV12-3/TRBV12-4|NA|NA
TGTGCCAGCAGGGGAGGTATTTGGACCCTGAACACTGAAGCTTTCTTT
CASRGGIWTLNTEAFF
>TRBJ2-1|TRBV29-1|NA|many
TGCAGCGCCGGGGAACCATCCTACAATGAGCAGTTCTTC
CSAGEPSYNEQFF
>TRBJ1-6|TRBV20-1|NA|medium-sized
TGCAGTGCCGGGGGGCAGGGGACTCATTCACCCCTCCACTTT
CSAGGQGTHSPLHF
>TRBJ2-1|TRBV27|NA|NA
TGTGCCAGCAGTTTCGGGCAGGGTTTCCGTAAGGAGCAGTTCTTC
CASSFGQGFRKEQFF
>TRBJ2-2|TRBV6-1|NA|few
TGTGCCAGCAGGGACAACGCGGCCGGGGAGCTGTTTTTT
CASRDNAAGELFF
>TRBJ1-5|TRBV19|NA|few
TGTGCCAGTAGTATAAGGGGCGCCGGGAATCAGCCCCAGCATTTT
CASSIRGAGNQPQHF
>TRBJ1-6|TRBV28|TRBD1|few
TGTGCCAGCAGTCCTTCGACAGGGGCACCCCTCCACTTT
CASSPSTGAPLHF
>TRBJ2-2|TRBV20-1|TRBD2|medium-sized
TGCAGTGCTAGAGGGGCTAGCGGGGGGGAAATTTACACCGGGGAGCTGTTTTTT
CSARGASGGEIYTGELFF
>TRBJ2-7|TRBV5-1|TRBD2|NA
TGCGCCAGCAGCTACCCACCCCTAGCGGGGAGATCCTACGAGCAGTACTTC
CASSYPPLAGRSYEQYF
>TRBJ2-2|TRBV5-1|NA|NA
TGCGCCAGCAGCTTGGGCAGACCGAACACCGGGGAGCTGTTTTTT
CASSLGRPNTGELFF
>TRBJ2-5|TRBV20-1|NA|NA
TGCAGTGCTAGAGGAACGGGGGTCTCTTTGGTGACCCAGTACTTC
CSARGTGVSLVTQYF
>TRBJ2-1|TRBV4-3|NA|NA
TGCGCCAGCAGCCAAGATCCACAGGGCTCCTACAATGAGCAGTTCTTC
CASSQDPQGSYNEQFF
>TRBJ2-2|TRBV7-2|NA|NA
TGTGCCGGGGAGAGCCAGGGCACCGGGGAGCTGTTTTTT
CAGESQGTGELFF
>TRBJ1-2|TRBV6-2/TRBV6-3|TRBD1|medium-sized
TGTGCCAGCAGTTACGGACAGGGGGTCGGCTACACCTTC
CASSYGQGVGYTF
>TRBJ2-5|TRBV18|NA|many
TGTGCCAGCTCACCAAAGGGAAGTGGCGAAGAGACCCAGTACTTC
CASSPKGSGEETQYF